This record covers a single TCR beta chain. Seattle patient enrollment occurred during active infection, with longitudinal follow-up thereafter. V was trimmed by 3 bases and J by 7 bases, leaving 13 bases between them. Germline V gives CDR1 MNHNS, CDR2 SASEGT. The CDR3 is 13 residues long. Sequencing used immunoSEQ multiplex PCR; TCRdb keeps in-frame clones, though not all of them. The table includes some 120,000 clones, 90% detected once. This entry belongs to a study of blood T cell repertoires in COVID-19. Input material: peripheral blood. This clonotype was obtained from a man aged 55 to 70 with COVID-19, enrolled during active disease. The chain carries TRBV6-1 and TRBJ2-7; no definite D call. The CDR3 DNA sequence: TGTGCCAGCAGTGACAGGATTTTTCGGGAGCAGTACTTC. Amino acids: CASSDRIFREQYF.